The 9 T cell receptor beta chains reported below all come from one sample, sequenced in a study of tumor and adjacent non-tumor tissue in lung cancer. No cell sorting was done before RNA was extracted from the tissue. TCRbeta libraries were built with three rounds of nested PCR, modified from ARM-PCR. TCRdb re-derived calls from the multiplex PCR reads in MiXCR, one entry per CDR3 protein. The table lists approximately 70,000 distinct CDR3 sequences, around 78% of them singletons. The sequenced sample consisted of lung tumor tissue. The receptors stem from a man aged 55 to 70 with non-small cell lung cancer.

The chain couples TRBV12-5 to TRBJ1-5; weak D call: TRBD1 (5 bases). The CDR3 runs to 13 residues. V was shortened by 10 bases and J by 13 bases, with 23 bases between the two germline ends. The germline CDR1 and CDR2 sequences are LGHNT and FRNRAP. The CDR3 DNA reads TGTGCTACTGGCCCGGACATCAATCAACCACAGCATTTT. This sequence encodes CATGPDINQPQHF.

Points on this clonotype: Because the CDR3 is missing its conserved closing phenylalanine or tryptophan, this is likely a read error. The DNA is omitted, as the CDR3 cannot be located on it reliably, and the CDR3 follows TCRdb's listing. The rearrangement links TRBV6-5 to TRBJ2-7. Germline assignment: CDR1 MNHEY and CDR2 SVGAGI. The CDR3 contains 15 residues when both ends are counted. This CDR3 reads CASSYSRRKTDEQHS.

A word on this clonotype: Germline is not matched at one junction end, which may reflect a read error. V is TRBV29-1 and J is TRBJ1-5; D call uncertain. The germline V gene has CDR1 SQVTM and CDR2 ANQGSEA. The CDR3 sequence is 13 residues long. CDR3 region: CNVISNGNQPQHF. In DNA form, the CDR3 reads TGCAACGTTATCAGTAATGGTAATCAGCCCCAGCATTTT.

This clonotype was found a few times. An end of the junction differs from the germline gene, which may be a read error. The J gene is TRBJ1-2, the V gene TRBV29-1; no definite D call. The CDR3 has 11 amino acids. Germline V gene sequence: CDR1 SQVTM, CDR2 ANQGSEA. Here the CDR3 reads CSVEHGYGYTF. Written as DNA, the CDR3 is TGCAGCGTTGAACATGGCTATGGCTACACCTTT.

The chain uses TRBV12-3 or TRBV12-4 and TRBJ2-1, with unresolved D. V lost 6 bases, J lost 9 bases, and 15 bases lay in between. There are 13 residues in the CDR3. CDR3 loop: CASRPVGPAEQFF. CDR3 nucleotides: TGTGCCAGCAGACCCGTCGGGCCGGCTGAGCAGTTCTTC.

This chain uses TRBV20-1 with TRBJ2-2, with a weak D call TRBD2 (6 bases). The CDR3 length is 15 residues. Per germline, CDR1 DFQATT and CDR2 SNEGSKA (reference sequence). V lost 5 bases to trimming and J lost 2 bases, with 15 bases between them. In DNA form, the CDR3 reads TGCAGTGCTCGCCGCGGGAAAGCAAACACCGGGGAGCTGTTTTTT. Translation gives CSARRGKANTGELFF.

This clonotype appeared many times. The chain couples TRBV20-1 to TRBJ2-6; D not resolved. CDR3 length equals 15 residues. The V and J ends lost 0 bases and 3 bases respectively, with 9 bases between them. The germline gives CDR1 DFQATT, CDR2 SNEGSKA (reference sequence). DNA for the CDR3: TGCAGTGCTAGAGATCCGGCAGTTGGGGCCAACGTCCTGACTTTC. As protein: CSARDPAVGANVLTF.

Concerning this clonotype: The junction departs from the called germline gene at one end, perhaps through a read error. The chain carries TRBV12-3 or TRBV12-4 and TRBJ2-1; D is possibly TRBD2 (5 bases). The CDR3 loop spans 15 amino acids. This CDR3 reads CASRGRGTSYYEQFF. The CDR3 DNA is TGTGCCAGCAGAGGACGGGGAACCTCCTACTATGAGCAGTTCTTC.

V is TRBV20-1 and J is TRBJ2-3; TRBD1 agrees at 7 bases. Germline V gives CDR1 DFQATT, CDR2 SNEGSKA (reference sequence). V gave up 8 bases and J gave up 2 bases; unmatched junction bases: 16. The CDR3 length is 16 residues. CDR3 bases: TGCAGTTCCCCCGGCAAGGGGGCGTTTGACACAGATACGCAGTATTTT. Its protein is CSSPGKGAFDTDTQYF.